What follows are 29 T cell receptor beta chains derived from one specimen sequenced in a study of blood T cell repertoires in COVID-19. Clones were read by immunoSEQ multiplex PCR, and TCRdb kept only the in-frame ones, dropping some. Of 250,000 to 300,000 clones listed, 86% are singletons. Input material: PBMCs or T cells enriched from blood (not recorded which). Receptor source: a man aged 18 to 30 who had recovered from COVID-19.

The chain recombines TRBV15 with TRBJ1-4; no reliable D call. From germline, CDR1 is LNHNV and CDR2 YYDKDF (reference sequence). V lost 0 bases to trimming and J lost 5 bases, with 7 bases between them. This CDR3 comprises 14 residues. The DNA for the CDR3 is TGTGCCACCAGCAGAGACAGAACAAATGAAAAACTGTTTTTT. Its translation is CATSRDRTNEKLFF.

This chain uses TRBV19 with TRBJ1-3; 8 bases fit TRBD1. The CDR3 extends over 17 amino acids. V dropped 5 bases and J dropped 0; count of bases not matched to a gene: 9. Germline loops: CDR1 LNHDA, CDR2 SQIVND (reference sequence). In DNA, the CDR3 is TGTGCCAGTAGTGAACCTCCGGGACAGGACTCTGGAAACACCATATATTTT. Protein product: CASSEPPGQDSGNTIYF.

The V and J genes are TRBV11-2 and TRBJ2-5; 9 positions match TRBD2. Germline V gene data show CDR1 as SGHAT and CDR2 as FQNNGV. The CDR3 length is 15 residues. With V trimmed by 2 bases and J by 3 bases, 4 bases remained unmatched. CDR3 sequence reads: CASSLRLAGKETQYF. The CDR3 DNA reads as TGTGCCAGCAGCTTAAGGCTAGCGGGAAAAGAGACCCAGTACTTC.

The genes are TRBV3-1 (or the pseudogene TRBV3-2) and TRBJ2-7; tentatively, D is TRBD2 (5 bases). The CDR3 spans 15 residues. The germline gives CDR1 LGHDT, CDR2 YNNKEL (reference sequence). Deletions cut 1 base from V and 5 bases from J, with 15 bases between. CDR3 coding DNA: TGTGCCAGCAGCCAAGTTCACGGGGTGAAGAACGAGCAGTACTTC. It specifies CASSQVHGVKNEQYF.

V and J are TRBV30 and TRBJ2-2; D gene uncertain. Trimming shortened V by 5 bases and J by 6 bases, and 4 bases separated the two germline ends. Germline CDR1 and CDR2: GTSNPN and SVGIG (reference sequence). The CDR3 is 10 residues long. CDR3 amino acids: CAWGSGELFF. The CDR3, as DNA: TGTGCCTGGGGCTCCGGGGAGCTGTTTTTT.

This sequence joins TRBV11-2 and TRBJ1-1; 8 nucleotides align to TRBD1. J was trimmed by 5 bases and V by 7 bases; bases with no gene match: 9. CDR1 SGHAT and CDR2 FQNNGV come from the germline V gene. The CDR3 loop spans 14 amino acids. As DNA, the CDR3 is TGTGCCAGCATTTGGGGCAGGGGGCGGACTGAAGCTTTCTTT. Translated: CASIWGRGRTEAFF.

The CDR3 loop reads CASSPRTGSYGYTF. CDR3 sequence (DNA): TGTGCCAGCAGCCCCCGGACAGGGTCCTATGGCTACACCTTC. The chain combines TRBV5-8 with TRBJ1-2; 8 bases map to TRBD1. This CDR3 has 14 amino acids. Germline V gene sequence: CDR1 SGHTS, CDR2 YDEGEE. The trim removed 4 bases at V and 4 bases at J, leaving 6 bases unmatched.

The chain joins TRBV18 to TRBJ1-1; D is unresolved. The V and J ends lost 3 bases and 7 bases respectively, with 9 bases between them. The length of the CDR3 is 12 residues. Germline values: CDR1 KGHSH, CDR2 LQKENI. CDR3 DNA sequence: TGTGCCAGCTCACCCGGACGGGGTGAAGCTTTCTTT. Protein sequence: CASSPGRGEAFF.

The chain combines TRBV30 with TRBJ1-6; D might be TRBD1 (6 bases). This CDR3 spans 14 amino acids. Germline V gene data show CDR1 as GTSNPN and CDR2 as SVGIG (reference sequence). V shed 2 bases and J shed 5 bases, with 10 bases lying between them. CDR3 sequence reads: CAWSNRANNSPLHF. The DNA for the CDR3 is TGTGCCTGGAGTAACAGGGCGAATAATTCACCCCTCCACTTT.

This sequence joins TRBV25-1 and TRBJ1-6; perhaps TRBD1 as D (6 bases). Germline V gene data show CDR1 as MGHDK and CDR2 as SYGVNS. Trimming pared 7 bases from V and 10 bases from J, leaving 14 bases between. The CDR3 sequence is 13 residues long. CDR3 nucleotides: TGTGCCAGCAAGGGCCTACAGGGATCACCCCTCCACTTT. Its protein product is CASKGLQGSPLHF.

This clone came up once. Distinct nucleotide sequences in the sample also encode this CDR3. CDR3 coding DNA: TGTGCCAGCAGCAGAGACAGGAACACTGAAGCTTTCTTT. Translating it yields CASSRDRNTEAFF. The rearrangement joins TRBV11-2 to TRBJ1-1; TRBD1 is a possible D gene (5 bases). From germline, CDR1 is SGHAT and CDR2 FQNNGV. This CDR3 has 13 residues. Trimming cost V 5 bases and J 1 base, with 8 bases left between them.

CDR3 nucleotide sequence: TGTGCCAGCAGCTCAGACAGAAGCAATCAGCCCCAGCATTTT. Residues: CASSSDRSNQPQHF. The chain links TRBV9 to TRBJ1-5; D might be TRBD1 (5 bases). With 4 bases removed from V and 1 base from J, the gap between germline ends came to 9 bases. The CDR3 sequence is 14 residues long. Germline V gives CDR1 SGDLS, CDR2 YYNGEE.

The chain links TRBV27 to TRBJ2-5; D is uncertain. The CDR3 runs 14 residues. V lost 0 bases, J lost 2 bases, and 7 bases lay in between. Per the germline V gene, CDR1 is MNHEY and CDR2 is SMNVEV (reference sequence). CDR3 DNA sequence: TGTGCCAGCAGTTTATCGACACCTCAAGAGACCCAGTACTTC. Protein sequence: CASSLSTPQETQYF.

The V and J genes are TRBV10-1 and TRBJ1-2; TRBD1 matches 12 bases. V lost 3 bases and J lost 4; bases outside the gene matches: 3. The length of the CDR3 is 15 residues. Germline lookup yields CDR1 WNHNN and CDR2 SYGVQD (reference sequence). CDR3 in amino acids: CASSEGTGGSYGYTF. CDR3 nucleotide sequence: TGCGCCAGCAGTGAAGGGACAGGGGGCAGCTATGGCTACACCTTC.

The chain recombines TRBV7-9 with TRBJ2-3; maybe TRBD1 (5 bases). Germline CDR1 reads SEHNR; CDR2 reads FQNEAQ (reference sequence). This CDR3 contains 15 residues. With 0 bases removed from V and 2 bases from J, the gap between germline ends came to 9 bases. This CDR3 is CASSLAPTVTDTQYF. CDR3 nucleotide sequence: TGTGCCAGCAGCTTAGCGCCGACAGTCACAGATACGCAGTATTTT. Combining the CDR3 with reference TRBV7-9 and TRBJ2-3 gives the whole variable domain DTGVSQNPRHKITKRGQNVTFRCDPISEHNRLYWYRQTLGQGPEFLTYFQNEAQLEKSRLLSDRFSAERPKGSFSTLEIQRTEQGDSAMYLCASSLAPTVTDTQYFGPGTRLTVL.

This chain uses TRBV30 with TRBJ1-5; 7 bases match TRBD1. There are 15 residues in the CDR3. The ends lost 5 bases at V and 3 bases at J; junction bases unmatched: 10. CDR1 is GTSNPN, CDR2 SVGIG, per germline (reference sequence). The CDR3 sequence: CAWGGGQFTNQPQHF. The DNA of the CDR3 is TGTGCCTGGGGAGGGGGACAGTTCACCAATCAGCCCCAGCATTTT.

The J gene is TRBJ2-5, the V gene TRBV10-1; TRBD2 aligns across 7 bases. The V gene end was trimmed by 8 bases and the J gene end by 9 bases; junction bases not matched to a gene: 3. CDR1 is WNHNN, CDR2 SYGVQD, per germline (reference sequence). CDR3 length equals 10 residues. Here the CDR3 reads CASGRGAQYF. The CDR3 nucleotides are TGCGCCAGCGGCCGGGGGGCCCAGTACTTC.

This chain joins TRBV19 and TRBJ2-1, with D perhaps TRBD2 (7 bases). V shed 3 bases and J shed 3 bases, with 12 bases lying between them. The CDR3 sequence is 15 residues long. CDR1 LNHDA and CDR2 SQIVND come from the germline V gene (reference sequence). The CDR3 DNA reads as TGTGCCAGTAGTATTGCGGGGGCCCACTACAATGAGCAGTTCTTC. Translated, it gives CASSIAGAHYNEQFF.

The genes are TRBV10-1 and TRBJ1-1; a weak D match, TRBD1 (5 bases). Germline V gene sequence: CDR1 WNHNN, CDR2 SYGVQD (reference sequence). CDR3 length: 18 residues. The V and J ends lost 0 bases and 9 bases respectively, with 26 bases between them. In DNA form, the CDR3 reads TGCGCCAGCAGTGAGTCGGGCGTGGGGAAATCTCAGGGCCAGAAAGCTTTCTTT. It specifies CASSESGVGKSQGQKAFF.

The chain uses TRBV12-2 and TRBJ2-3; the table gives TRBD2 as D, unverified against the DNA. TRBV12-2 is reported as a pseudogene. This CDR3 is built from 14 residues. The CDR3 DNA is TGTGCAAGTCGGGCTAGCGGGGGGGCAGATACGCAGTATTTT. Translated, it gives CASRASGGADTQYF.

The rearrangement joins TRBV6-5 to TRBJ1-4, with 7 positions matching TRBD1. Germline lookup yields CDR1 MNHEY and CDR2 SVGAGI. The CDR3 spans 14 residues. With V trimmed by 5 bases and J by 3 bases, 3 bases remained unmatched. The CDR3 bases are TGTGCCAGCAGTAGACAGGGTTCTAATGAAAAACTGTTTTTT. This encodes CASSRQGSNEKLFF.

This clone has a single count. The rearrangement links TRBV13 to TRBJ1-3, with a weak D call TRBD1 (6 bases). The CDR3 extends over 16 amino acids. Germline V gives CDR1 PRHDT, CDR2 FYEKMQ (reference sequence). V was cut by 4 bases and J by 0 bases, with 13 bases left in between. The CDR3 nucleotides read TGTGCCAGCAGCTGGCCGACAGGAAACTCTGGAAACACCATATATTTT. This sequence encodes CASSWPTGNSGNTIYF.

This chain connects TRBV19 to TRBJ1-4; D is perhaps TRBD1 (5 bases). The V end lost 5 bases, the J end lost 0 bases, and 13 bases lay between the germline ends. The length of the CDR3 is 16 residues. Germline CDR1 and CDR2: LNHDA and SQIVND (reference sequence). The DNA for the CDR3 is TGTGCCAGTAGTGATCAGGGCCCCTCAACTAATGAAAAACTGTTTTTT. Amino acids: CASSDQGPSTNEKLFF.

V is TRBV7-2 and J is TRBJ1-1, with 9 bases identical to TRBD1. This CDR3 region has 15 residues. Germline V gene data show CDR1 as SGHTA and CDR2 as FQGNSA. Trimming cost V 1 base and J 0 bases; bases outside gene matches: 0. Written as DNA, the CDR3 is TGTGCCAGCAGCTTAGGGGACAGGGTGAACACTGAAGCTTTCTTT. Its translation: CASSLGDRVNTEAFF.

The J gene is TRBJ1-1, the V gene TRBV19; 10 bases map to TRBD1. Trimming took 7 bases from V and 10 from J; bases not matched to a gene: 6. CDR1 LNHDA and CDR2 SQIVND come from the germline V gene (reference sequence). The CDR3 has 12 amino acids. The CDR3 bases are TGTGCCAGTACCGGACAGGGGGTCGTAGCTTTCTTT. This codes for CASTGQGVVAFF.

This rearrangement joins TRBV12-5 to TRBJ2-5; 7 nucleotides match TRBD1. Germline V CDR1 and CDR2: LGHNT, FRNRAP. Trimming took 1 base from V and 14 from J; bases not matched to a gene: 4. This CDR3 has 11 amino acids. CDR3 amino acids: CASGLGQGGYF. The CDR3 DNA reads as TGTGCTAGTGGTTTGGGTCAAGGGGGCTACTTC.

This chain links TRBV15 with TRBJ1-5; 8 nucleotides match TRBD1. The CDR3 length is 17 residues. Losses at the gene ends were 0 bases for V and 11 bases for J; bases not matched to a gene: 15. Germline CDR1 is LNHNV and CDR2 is YYDKDF (reference sequence). In DNA, the CDR3 is TGTGCCACCAGCAGAGAATACCGGACAGGGTTTGAGGGGTCCCAGCATTTT. It specifies CATSREYRTGFEGSQHF. Together with reference TRBV15 and TRBJ1-5, the CDR3 gives the full variable domain: DAMVIQNPRYQVTQFGKPVTLSCSQTLNHNVMYWYQQKSSQAPKLLFHYYDKDFNNEADTPDNFQSRRPNTSFCFLDIRSPGLGDTAMYLCATSREYRTGFEGSQHFGDGTRLSIL.

The rearrangement uses TRBV24-1 and TRBJ1-1, with D maybe TRBD1 (6 bases). The germline gives CDR1 KGHDR, CDR2 SFDVKD. This CDR3 has 13 residues. The germline V and J ends were trimmed by 5 bases and 3 bases, with 9 bases remaining between them. CDR3 DNA sequence: TGTGCCACCAGTGGGGAGGGGGACACTGAAGCTTTCTTT. Encoded protein: CATSGEGDTEAFF.

This chain links TRBV5-1 with TRBJ2-3; TRBD1 might be the D (6 bases). V was shortened by 3 bases and J by 2 bases, with 13 bases between the two germline ends. The germline V gene has CDR1 SGHRS and CDR2 YFSETQ. The CDR3 runs to 15 residues. DNA for the CDR3: TGCGCCAGCAGCTGGGACACTCACAACACAGATACGCAGTATTTT. Its protein product is CASSWDTHNTDTQYF.